This T cell receptor (beta chain) was sequenced in a study of blood T cell repertoires in COVID-19. Study-wide background: Sources were T cells, B-cell-depleted T cells, or PBMCs; the material itself was cDNA or gDNA.

The V gene end was trimmed by 5 bases and the J gene end by 2 bases; junction bases not matched to a gene: 4. CDR3 size: 14 residues. CDR1 and CDR2 from the germline V gene are SGHVS and FQNEAQ. In the authors' methods: Reference gene primers were amplified, and this amplification served to estimate nucleated cell counts. Data came from immunoSEQ multiplex PCR; TCRdb stores just in-frame clones and leaves some out. V and J calls and clone size come straight from that table; D and trimming were deduced from the DNA. Altogether under 450,000 clones are present, roughly 90% being singletons, with the ten largest covering roughly 0.9%. Participants were aged about 18 to 100 years, lived in about 26 US areas, and enrolled virtually. Those designated as exposed participants met a COVID-19 case within 2 weeks before study entry.

The sample was PBMCs or T cells enriched from blood (not recorded which). The receptor comes from a woman between 35 and 50 years old who had been exposed to COVID-19. The rearrangement uses TRBV7-8 and TRBJ1-2; 8 bases line up with TRBD1. CDR3 DNA sequence: TGTGCCAGCAGCAATCAGGGGGCCAACTATGGCTACACCTTC. Translation gives CASSNQGANYGYTF. The full variable domain, in which reference TRBV7-8 and TRBJ1-2 provide the parts outside the CDR3, is GAGVSQSPRYKVAKRGQDVALRCDPISGHVSLFWYQQALGQGPEFLTYFQNEAQLDKSGLPSDRFFAERPEGSVSTLKIQRTQQEDSAVYLCASSNQGANYGYTFGSGTRLTVV.